Shown below are 26 T cell receptor beta chains from a single sample sequenced in a study of CD8 T cells in Susac syndrome (dated by TCRdb to the late 2010s). Libraries were made using the immunoSEQ multiplex PCR assay. RNA was extracted using the RNeasy kit, and roughly 0.45 to 1 microgram was reverse transcribed with random hexamers. TCRdb itself trimmed the public reads at Q25 with fastp, ran MiXCR and retained productive beta chains. Entries are consolidated by CDR3 protein sequence, retaining the most common genes and DNA. The sample table shows around 190,000 distinct CDR3 sequences, and approximately 94% are seen once. Together, the top ten hold 0.085% to 0.12% of the sample. The source material was CD4+ T cells from PBMCs. These receptor sequences come from a human donor in good health.

This clonotype has only one observation. The V gene is TRBV7-9, the J gene TRBJ2-1; D perhaps matches TRBD2 (6 bases). This CDR3 spans 14 amino acids. The germline V and J ends were trimmed by 0 bases and 6 bases, with 9 bases remaining between them. The V gene's germline CDR1 is SEHNR and CDR2 FQNEAQ (reference sequence). The CDR3: CASSLAGGPNEQFF. In nucleotides, the CDR3 is TGTGCCAGCAGCTTAGCGGGGGGACCCAATGAGCAGTTCTTC.

V usage is TRBV12-3 or TRBV12-4 and J usage is TRBJ1-1; D possibly corresponds to TRBD1 (5 bases). Between the trimmed V and J ends, which lost 6 bases and 4 bases, there was a span of 18 bases. CDR3 length equals 15 residues. The CDR3 DNA reads TGTGCCAGCAGGCCTGCCGCAGTGGGGACCACTGAAGCTTTCTTT. Translation gives CASRPAAVGTTEAFF.

A few counts support this clonotype. The CDR3 coding sequence is TGTGCCAGCAGGACTAGCGGTAACACCGGGGAGCTGTTTTTT. This translates into CASRTSGNTGELFF. The J gene is TRBJ2-2, the V gene TRBV6-2 or TRBV6-3; 9 bases align to TRBD2. Looked up from germline, CDR1 is MNHEY and CDR2 is SVGEGT. The V and J ends lost 6 bases and 2 bases, in that order; junction bases with no gene match: 1. There are 14 residues in the CDR3.

The gene calls are TRBV20-1 and TRBJ2-3, with D uncertain. Trimming cost V 6 bases and J 3 bases, with 4 bases left between them. The CDR3 loop spans 10 amino acids. CDR1 is DFQATT and CDR2 is SNEGSKA in the germline V gene (reference sequence). Here the CDR3 DNA reads TGCAGTGCGGGTACAGATACGCAGTATTTT. This translates into CSAGTDTQYF.

The rearrangement links TRBV6-2 or TRBV6-3 to TRBJ2-7; 7 bases align to TRBD1. Germline lookup yields CDR1 MNHEY and CDR2 SVGEGT. The CDR3 is made up of 14 amino acids. Germline trimming cut 7 bases from V and 5 bases from J; bases unmatched to any gene: 11. CDR3 in amino acids: CASTDYRGDNEQYF. CDR3 nucleotide sequence: TGTGCCAGCACCGACTACAGGGGTGACAACGAGCAGTACTTC.

The rearrangement uses TRBV12-3 or TRBV12-4 and TRBJ1-5; TRBD1 matches at 12 bases. V gave up 6 bases and J gave up 9 bases; unmatched junction bases: 9. CDR3 length: 15 residues. The CDR3 nucleotides read TGTGCCAGCAGCTCCGGGACAGGGGGCTCGCGGCCCCAGCATTTT. It codes for CASSSGTGGSRPQHF.

The rearrangement uses TRBV6-5 and TRBJ1-1; D not certain. The germline V and J ends were trimmed by 0 bases and 10 bases, with 18 bases remaining between them. Germline V gene sequence: CDR1 MNHEY, CDR2 SVGAGI. The CDR3 length is 15 residues. CDR3 in DNA: TGTGCCAGCAGTTACTCTTCAACGGGTGTTCAACCAGCTTTCTTT. This translates into CASSYSSTGVQPAFF.

The chain is built from TRBV11-2 and TRBJ2-1; D might be TRBD2 (5 bases). Trimming took off 5 bases at V and 2 bases at J, with 19 bases between the two ends. The CDR3 sequence is 17 residues long. Germline-derived CDR1 and CDR2 are SGHAT and FQNNGV. Here the CDR3 reads CASSLITGAVAYNEQFF. CDR3 bases: TGTGCCAGCAGCCTGATCACCGGAGCGGTCGCCTACAATGAGCAGTTCTTC.

The V and J genes are TRBV7-2 and TRBJ2-5, with 7 bases matching TRBD2. The germline V gene has CDR1 SGHTA and CDR2 FQGNSA. V shed 5 bases and J 4 bases; nucleotides not matched to a gene: 10. The CDR3 has 15 residues. CDR3 sequence: CASSAGGGNGETQYF. DNA for the CDR3: TGTGCCAGCAGCGCCGGCGGGGGAAACGGAGAGACCCAGTACTTC.

This rearrangement joins TRBV7-9 to TRBJ1-2, with D unclear. CDR3 length: 11 residues. CDR1 and CDR2 (germline): SEHNR, FQNEAQ (reference sequence). V lost 2 bases, J lost 7 bases, and 5 bases lay in between. The CDR3 is CASSLLSGYTF. CDR3 in DNA: TGTGCCAGCAGCTTACTGAGTGGCTACACCTTC.

CDR3 nucleotide sequence: TGCAGCGGAGGCGGACAGGCCACCTACGAGCAGTACTTC. It codes for CSGGGQATYEQYF. The genes are TRBV29-1 and TRBJ2-7, with TRBD1 matching 7 bases. Per germline, CDR1 SQVTM and CDR2 ANQGSEA. CDR3 size: 13 residues. With 7 bases clipped from V and 2 bases from J, the junction kept 8 bases outside the gene matches.

This chain links TRBV30 with TRBJ1-2; D gene ambiguous. Germline V gene data show CDR1 as GTSNPN and CDR2 as SVGIG (reference sequence). The CDR3 is 12 residues long. Trimming left V 5 bases short and J 2 bases short, with 9 bases between. CDR3 in DNA: TGTGCCTGGGGAGACGGAAACTATGGCTACACCTTC. Translating it yields CAWGDGNYGYTF.

This chain links TRBV5-1 with TRBJ2-1, with TRBD2 matching over 10 bases. V lost 2 bases and J lost 8; bases outside the gene matches: 10. The CDR3 is made up of 16 amino acids. Germline lookup yields CDR1 SGHRS and CDR2 YFSETQ. CDR3 amino acids: CASSLMVAGGVDEQFF. Written as DNA, the CDR3 is TGCGCCAGCAGCTTAATGGTAGCGGGAGGTGTCGATGAGCAGTTCTTC.

This sequence joins TRBV6-6 and TRBJ1-3, with D unresolved. This CDR3 contains 14 residues. Trimming pared 4 bases from V and 9 bases from J, leaving 16 bases between. Germline V gene data show CDR1 as MNHNY and CDR2 as SVGAGI (reference sequence). CDR3 DNA sequence: TGTGCCAGCAGTTCCACCGCCATGGGTAGCACCATATATTTT. It translates to CASSSTAMGSTIYF.

The J gene is TRBJ2-2, the V gene TRBV29-1; D unresolved. Trimming cost V 5 bases and J 0 bases, with 13 bases left between them. The CDR3 length is 15 residues. The V gene's germline CDR1 is SQVTM and CDR2 ANQGSEA. CDR3 bases: TGCAGCGTTACGACTCGAAACACGAACACCGGGGAGCTGTTTTTT. It translates to CSVTTRNTNTGELFF.

The chain combines TRBV11-2 with TRBJ1-2, with D maybe TRBD1 (6 bases). The CDR3 sequence is 14 residues long. Trimming took 5 bases from V and 4 from J, leaving 14 bases between them. The germline V gene has CDR1 SGHAT and CDR2 FQNNGV. The DNA for the CDR3 is TGTGCCAGCAGCCCACGGACAGATCTCTATGGCTACACCTTC. This gives the protein CASSPRTDLYGYTF.

This chain joins TRBV20-1 and TRBJ1-5; D uncertain. V gave up 0 bases and J gave up 0 bases, with 15 bases separating them. Looked up from germline, CDR1 is DFQATT and CDR2 is SNEGSKA (reference sequence). This CDR3 spans 17 amino acids. The CDR3 reads CSARDRTTTASNQPQHF. The CDR3 nucleotides are TGCAGTGCTAGAGATAGGACCACCACAGCTAGCAATCAGCCCCAGCATTTT.

This chain connects TRBV30 to TRBJ1-5; D gene uncertain. The CDR3 totals 13 residues. Germline assignment: CDR1 GTSNPN and CDR2 SVGIG (reference sequence). V was pared by 0 bases and J by 10 bases, with 13 bases between. This CDR3 is CAWSVSGGGPQHF. The CDR3 DNA is TGTGCCTGGAGTGTATCGGGAGGAGGACCCCAGCATTTT. The full variable domain, completed using reference TRBV30 and TRBJ1-5, is SQTIHQWPATLVQPVGSPLSLECTVEGTSNPNLYWYRQAAGRGLQLLFYSVGIGQISSEVPQNLSASRPQDRQFILSSKKLLLSDSGFYLCAWSVSGGGPQHFGDGTRLSIL.

This chain uses TRBV5-4 with TRBJ1-1; D ambiguous. Germline V gene sequence: CDR1 SGHNT, CDR2 YYREEE (reference sequence). This CDR3 is built from 13 residues. V shed 0 bases and J shed 2 bases, with 5 bases lying between them. CDR3 nucleotides: TGTGCCAGCAGCTTGGGGACCAACACTGAAGCTTTCTTT. It is translated as CASSLGTNTEAFF.

The chain recombines TRBV28 with TRBJ1-5, with D possibly TRBD1 on 5 matching bases. Germline loops: CDR1 MDHEN, CDR2 SYDVKM. The CDR3 is 14 residues long. Trimming cost V 4 bases and J 7 bases, with 14 bases left between them. CDR3 sequence reads: CASSSGTSRQPQHF. CDR3 bases: TGTGCCAGCAGTTCCGGGACTTCGAGACAGCCCCAGCATTTT.

This chain links TRBV20-1 with TRBJ2-5, with D perhaps TRBD1 or TRBD2 (5 bases each). Germline CDR1 reads DFQATT; CDR2 reads SNEGSKA (reference sequence). This CDR3 comprises 14 residues. The germline V and J ends were trimmed by 0 bases and 4 bases, with 12 bases remaining between them. The CDR3 DNA sequence: TGCAGTGCTAGAGAGGGGCAGGGACGAGAGACCCAGTACTTC. Amino acid sequence: CSAREGQGRETQYF.

The chain uses TRBV3-1 and TRBJ2-5; 13 bases match TRBD2. With V trimmed by 2 bases and J by 3 bases, 3 bases remained unmatched. The germline CDR1 and CDR2 sequences are LGHDT and YNNKEL (reference sequence). The length of the CDR3 is 16 residues. In DNA, the CDR3 is TGTGCCAGCAGCCAAAGGACTAGCGGGAGCAAAGAGACCCAGTACTTC. It is translated as CASSQRTSGSKETQYF.

The chain has TRBV5-1 and TRBJ2-7, with 10 positions matching TRBD2. V trimming: 1 base; J trimming: 0 bases; junction bases outside the gene matches: 4. The CDR3 has 16 amino acids. Germline loops: CDR1 SGHRS, CDR2 YFSETQ. In DNA form, the CDR3 reads TGCGCCAGCAGCTTGATAACTAGCGGGGCCTCCTACGAGCAGTACTTC. Its protein product is CASSLITSGASYEQYF.

J is TRBJ2-5 and V is TRBV29-1; TRBD1 or TRBD2 may be the D gene (5 bases each). The CDR3 loop spans 13 amino acids. The V end lost 6 bases, the J end lost 2 bases, and 13 bases lay between the germline ends. Looked up from germline, CDR1 is SQVTM and CDR2 is ANQGSEA. The CDR3: CSVPGTNQETQYF. CDR3 DNA sequence: TGCAGCGTCCCCGGGACCAATCAAGAGACCCAGTACTTC.

This clonotype was observed once. CDR3: CASSPRRLAGGGDTQYF. The CDR3 DNA reads as TGTGCCAGCAGCCCTCGTCGACTAGCGGGAGGGGGAGATACGCAGTATTTT. The V gene is TRBV14, the J gene TRBJ2-3; 14 positions agree with TRBD2. The CDR3 contains 17 residues. Germline assignment: CDR1 SGHDN and CDR2 FVKESK. J gave up 5 bases and V 4 bases, and 8 bases lay outside the gene matches.

The chain uses TRBV12-3 or TRBV12-4 and TRBJ2-7, with D unclear. The CDR3 is made up of 12 amino acids. V lost 5 bases to trimming and J lost 7 bases, with 12 bases between them. CDR3 bases: TGTGCCAGCAGTCAGACACCTCCGGAGCAGTACTTC. As protein: CASSQTPPEQYF.